What follows is one T cell receptor beta chain and its context. This sample was taken from a study of blood T cell repertoires in COVID-19. Whole-study context: The origin of the acute and convalescent COVID-19 samples was the United States, Italy and Spain.

Profiling relied on immunoSEQ multiplex PCR, and the TCRdb table lists in-frame clones only, not all of them. The sample holds 390,000 or so clones; roughly four fifths are singletons and the top ten take around 5%. Trimming removed 4 bases from V and 0 bases from J; junction bases left unmatched: 14. The CDR3 spans 20 residues. The germline CDR1 and CDR2 sequences are SGDLS and YYNGEE. This receptor was obtained from a woman aged 50 to 65 who had recovered from COVID-19. Sequencing was done on a sample of PBMCs or T cells enriched from blood (not recorded which). V usage is TRBV9 and J usage is TRBJ2-5; 14 bases line up with TRBD2. The CDR3 region has the DNA TGTGCCAGCAGCCCTCCCGGACTAGCGGGAGGACCCTTCTACCAAGAGACCCAGTACTTC. Amino acids: CASSPPGLAGGPFYQETQYF.